This TCR beta chain was recorded in a study of human T cells and chemical hapten exposure. Study in general: Patients, mostly women, had alopecia areata, alopecia totalis or alopecia universalis.

Time point in this sample: patch test 3, about 24 weeks after DPC sensitization. Treatment denoted: therapeutic diphenylcyclopropenone sensitization with weekly scalp DPC. TCRdb re-analysed the RACE reads in MiXCR, keeping a single row per CDR3 protein. The sample holds about 190,000 distinct CDR3 sequences, approximately 24% seen once. V dropped 1 base and J dropped 2 bases, with 6 bases sitting between them. The CDR3 has 13 amino acids. Looked up from germline, CDR1 is SGDLS and CDR2 is YYNGEE. The specimen comprised whole blood, sampled in connection with sensitization to the hapten diphenylcyclopropenone (DPC). The chain couples TRBV9 to TRBJ2-5; unclear D gene. The sequence was collected from a woman aged 40 to 55 with alopecia areata. Some clones in this sample may be carry-over from other donors' samples. CDR3 nucleotide sequence: TGTGCCAGCAGCGTACACCAACAAGAGACCCAGTACTTC. Protein: CASSVHQQETQYF.